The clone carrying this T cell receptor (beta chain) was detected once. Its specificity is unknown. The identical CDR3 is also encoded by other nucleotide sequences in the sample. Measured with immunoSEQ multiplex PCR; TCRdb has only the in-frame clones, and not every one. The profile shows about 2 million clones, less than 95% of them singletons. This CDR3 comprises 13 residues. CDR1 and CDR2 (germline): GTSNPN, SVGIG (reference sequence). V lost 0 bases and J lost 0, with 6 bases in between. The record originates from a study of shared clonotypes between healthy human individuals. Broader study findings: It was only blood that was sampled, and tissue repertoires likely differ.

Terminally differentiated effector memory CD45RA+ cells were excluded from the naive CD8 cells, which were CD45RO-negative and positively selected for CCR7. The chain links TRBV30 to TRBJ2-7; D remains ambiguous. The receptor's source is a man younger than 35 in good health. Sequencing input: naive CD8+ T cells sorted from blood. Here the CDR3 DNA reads TGTGCCTGGAGTGTGGCAGCCTCCTACGAGCAGTACTTC. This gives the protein CAWSVAASYEQYF.